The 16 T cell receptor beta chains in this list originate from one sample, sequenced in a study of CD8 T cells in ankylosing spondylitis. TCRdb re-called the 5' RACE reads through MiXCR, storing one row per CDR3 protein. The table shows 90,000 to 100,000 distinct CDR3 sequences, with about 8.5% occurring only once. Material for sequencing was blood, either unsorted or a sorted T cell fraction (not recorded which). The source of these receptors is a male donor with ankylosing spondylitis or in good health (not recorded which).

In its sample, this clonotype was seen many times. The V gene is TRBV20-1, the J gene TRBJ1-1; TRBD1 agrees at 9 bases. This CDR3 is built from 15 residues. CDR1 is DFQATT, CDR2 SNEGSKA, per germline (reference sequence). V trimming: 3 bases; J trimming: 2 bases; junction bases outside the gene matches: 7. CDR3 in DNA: TGCAGTGCTAGTGTTACAGGGGGCACAAACACTGAAGCTTTCTTT. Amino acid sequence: CSASVTGGTNTEAFF.

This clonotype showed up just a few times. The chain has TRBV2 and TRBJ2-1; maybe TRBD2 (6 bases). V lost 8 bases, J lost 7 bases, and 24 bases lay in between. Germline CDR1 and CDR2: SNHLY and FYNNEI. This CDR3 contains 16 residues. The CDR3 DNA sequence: TGTGCCAGCCGCAGGTTAATGGCGGGACTGAAGAATGAGCAGTTCTTC. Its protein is CASRRLMAGLKNEQFF. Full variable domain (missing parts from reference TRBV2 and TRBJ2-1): EPEVTQTPSHQVTQMGQEVILRCVPISNHLYFYWYRQILGQKVEFLVSFYNNEISEKSEIFDDQFSVERPDGSNFTLKIRSTKLEDSAMYFCASRRLMAGLKNEQFFGPGTRLTVL.

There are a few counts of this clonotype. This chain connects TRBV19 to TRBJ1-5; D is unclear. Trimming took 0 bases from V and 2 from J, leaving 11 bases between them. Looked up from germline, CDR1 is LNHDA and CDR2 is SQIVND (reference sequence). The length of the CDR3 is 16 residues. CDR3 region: CASSIDPVGGNQPQHF. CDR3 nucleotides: TGTGCCAGTAGTATAGACCCGGTCGGAGGCAATCAGCCCCAGCATTTT.

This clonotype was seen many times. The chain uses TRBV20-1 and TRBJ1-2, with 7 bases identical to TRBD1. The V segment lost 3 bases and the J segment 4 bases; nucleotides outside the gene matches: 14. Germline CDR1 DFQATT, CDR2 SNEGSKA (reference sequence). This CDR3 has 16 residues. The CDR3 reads CSASREGTAPFYGYTF. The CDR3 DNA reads TGCAGTGCTAGTAGAGAAGGGACAGCGCCCTTCTATGGCTACACCTTC.

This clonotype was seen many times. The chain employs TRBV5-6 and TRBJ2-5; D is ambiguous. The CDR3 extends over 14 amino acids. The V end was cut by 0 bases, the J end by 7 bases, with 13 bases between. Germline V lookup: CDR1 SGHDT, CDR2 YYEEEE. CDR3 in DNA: TGTGCCAGCAGCTTGGGGGATCTATATTGGACCCAGTACTTC. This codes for CASSLGDLYWTQYF.

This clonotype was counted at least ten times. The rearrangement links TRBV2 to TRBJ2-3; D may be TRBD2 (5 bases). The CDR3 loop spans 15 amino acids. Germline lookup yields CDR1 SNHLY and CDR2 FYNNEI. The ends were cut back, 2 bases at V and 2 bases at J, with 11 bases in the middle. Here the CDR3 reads CASSELATYTDTQYF. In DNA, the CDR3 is TGTGCCAGCAGTGAACTAGCAACGTACACAGATACGCAGTATTTT.

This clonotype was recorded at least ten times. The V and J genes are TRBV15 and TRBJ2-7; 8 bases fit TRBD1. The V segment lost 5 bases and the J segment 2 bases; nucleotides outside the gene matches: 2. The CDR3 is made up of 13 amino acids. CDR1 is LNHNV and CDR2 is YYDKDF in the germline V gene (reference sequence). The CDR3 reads CATSRTGPYEQYF. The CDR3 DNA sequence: TGTGCCACCAGCCGGACAGGGCCCTACGAGCAGTACTTC. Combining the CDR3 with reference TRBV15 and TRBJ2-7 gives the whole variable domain DAMVIQNPRYQVTQFGKPVTLSCSQTLNHNVMYWYQQKSSQAPKLLFHYYDKDFNNEADTPDNFQSRRPNTSFCFLDIRSPGLGDTAMYLCATSRTGPYEQYFGPGTRLTVT.

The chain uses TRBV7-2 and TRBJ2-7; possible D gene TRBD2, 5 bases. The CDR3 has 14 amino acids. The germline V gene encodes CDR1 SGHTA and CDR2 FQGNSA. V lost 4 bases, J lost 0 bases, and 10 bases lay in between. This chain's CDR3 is CASSSRVYSYEQYF. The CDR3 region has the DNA TGTGCCAGCAGCTCGCGGGTTTACTCCTACGAGCAGTACTTC.

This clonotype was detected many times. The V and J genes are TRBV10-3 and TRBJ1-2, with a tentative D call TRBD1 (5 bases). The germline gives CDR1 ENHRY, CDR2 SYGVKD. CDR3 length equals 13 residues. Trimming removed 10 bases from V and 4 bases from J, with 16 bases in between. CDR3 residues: CATQRDGGYGYTF. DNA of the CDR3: TGTGCCACCCAGCGGGATGGGGGCTATGGCTACACCTTC.

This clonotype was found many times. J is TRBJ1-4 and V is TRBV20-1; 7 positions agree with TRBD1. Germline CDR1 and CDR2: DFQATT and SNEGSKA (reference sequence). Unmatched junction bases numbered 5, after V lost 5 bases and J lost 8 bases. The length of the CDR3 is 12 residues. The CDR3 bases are TGCAGTGCTTCAGGGGGAAGGGAAAAACTGTTTTTT. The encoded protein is CSASGGREKLFF.

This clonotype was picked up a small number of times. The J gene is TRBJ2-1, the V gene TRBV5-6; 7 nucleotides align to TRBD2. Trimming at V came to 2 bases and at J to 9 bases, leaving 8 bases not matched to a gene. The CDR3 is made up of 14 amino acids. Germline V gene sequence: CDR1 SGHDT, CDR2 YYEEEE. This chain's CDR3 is CASSFGLGGSEQFF. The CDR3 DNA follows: TGTGCCAGCAGCTTCGGACTAGGCGGGAGTGAGCAGTTCTTC.

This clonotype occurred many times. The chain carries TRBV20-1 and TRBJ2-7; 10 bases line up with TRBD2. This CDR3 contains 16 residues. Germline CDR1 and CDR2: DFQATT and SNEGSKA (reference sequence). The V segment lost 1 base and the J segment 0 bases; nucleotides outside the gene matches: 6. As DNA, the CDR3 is TGCAGTGCTAGAGGCATGACTAGCGGGCACTCCTACGAGCAGTACTTC. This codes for CSARGMTSGHSYEQYF.

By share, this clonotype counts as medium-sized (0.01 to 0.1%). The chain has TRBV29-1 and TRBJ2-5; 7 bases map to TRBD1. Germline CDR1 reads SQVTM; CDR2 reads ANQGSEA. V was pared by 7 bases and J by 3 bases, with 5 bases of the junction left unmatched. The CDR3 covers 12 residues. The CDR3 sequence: CSGGDSKETQYF. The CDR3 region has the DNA TGCAGCGGTGGGGACAGTAAAGAGACCCAGTACTTC.

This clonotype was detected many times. The CDR3 spells CASSLSGLVPDFYEQYF. The CDR3 DNA follows: TGTGCCAGCAGTTTGTCGGGTCTGGTCCCGGATTTCTACGAGCAGTACTTC. V and J are TRBV12-3 or TRBV12-4 and TRBJ2-7, with D uncertain. V was cut by 3 bases and J by 3 bases, with 21 bases left in between. This CDR3 contains 17 residues.

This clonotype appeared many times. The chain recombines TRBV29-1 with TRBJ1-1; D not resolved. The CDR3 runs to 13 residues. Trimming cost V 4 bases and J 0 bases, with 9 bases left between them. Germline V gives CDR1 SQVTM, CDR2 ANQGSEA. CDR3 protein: CSVGGVMNTEAFF. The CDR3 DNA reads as TGCAGCGTTGGGGGTGTAATGAACACTGAAGCTTTCTTT.

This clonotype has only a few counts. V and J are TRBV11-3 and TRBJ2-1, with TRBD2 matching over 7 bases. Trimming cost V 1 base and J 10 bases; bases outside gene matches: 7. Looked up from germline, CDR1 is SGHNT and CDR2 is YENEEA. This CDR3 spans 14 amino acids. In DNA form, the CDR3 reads TGTGCCAGCAGCTTAGGCGGGAGTAGATACGAGCAGTTCTTC. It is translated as CASSLGGSRYEQFF.